The following is a TCR beta chain sequence with its context. The source of the sample is a study of blood T cell repertoires in COVID-19. On the study more broadly: Samples came from the United States, Italy and Spain, spanning acute and convalescent COVID-19. PBMCs, B-cell-depleted T cells, or T cells were the source of the cDNA or gDNA that made up the material.

Per the original data handling: By means of reference gene primer amplification, nucleated cell counts were estimated. TCRdb keeps only in-frame clones here, not all; method: immunoSEQ multiplex PCR. That table is the source of V, J and clone size, and D and trimming were worked out from the DNA. The table shows around 130,000 clones, with around 87% occurring only once. The CDR3 spans 14 residues. V lost 4 bases to trimming and J lost 8 bases, with 18 bases between them. Germline CDR1 is SGDLS and CDR2 is YYNGEE. Source material: peripheral blood. This TCR was recovered from a human donor in a cohort sampled during active COVID-19. The chain couples TRBV9 to TRBJ1-2; no clear D. CDR3 coding DNA: TGTGCCAGCAGCCCTACGGGGTCCTCGGGAGGCTACACCTTC. It encodes CASSPTGSSGGYTF. Drawing the rest from reference TRBV9 and TRBJ1-2, the complete variable domain is DSGVTQTPKHLITATGQRVTLRCSPRSGDLSVYWYQQSLDQGLQFLIQYYNGEERAKGNILERFSAQQFPDLHSELNLSSLELGDSALYFCASSPTGSSGGYTFGSGTRLTVV.